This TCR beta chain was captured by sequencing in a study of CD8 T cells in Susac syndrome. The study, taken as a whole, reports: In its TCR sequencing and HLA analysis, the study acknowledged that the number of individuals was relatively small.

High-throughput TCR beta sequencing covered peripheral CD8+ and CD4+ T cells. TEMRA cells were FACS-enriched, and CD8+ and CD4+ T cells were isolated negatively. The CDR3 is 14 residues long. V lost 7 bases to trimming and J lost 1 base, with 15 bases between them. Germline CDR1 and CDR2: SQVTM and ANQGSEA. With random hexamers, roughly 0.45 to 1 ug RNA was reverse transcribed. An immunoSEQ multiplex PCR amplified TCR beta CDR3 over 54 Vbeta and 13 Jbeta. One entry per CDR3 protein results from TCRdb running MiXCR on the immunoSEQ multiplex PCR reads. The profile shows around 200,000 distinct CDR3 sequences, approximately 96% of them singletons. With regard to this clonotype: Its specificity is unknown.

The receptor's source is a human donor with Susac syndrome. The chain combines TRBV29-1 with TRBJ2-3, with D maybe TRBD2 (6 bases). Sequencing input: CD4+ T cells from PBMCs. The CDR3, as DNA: TGCAGCGCAAGTAGGTGGGAGGGCACAGATACGCAGTATTTT. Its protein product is CSASRWEGTDTQYF.